This T cell receptor beta chain comes out of a study of response to subunit inactivated influenza vaccine. Study-level points and caveats: Authors suggested that a seasonal influenza vaccination recruits few new T cells each time.

Many counts were recorded for this clonotype. Antigen specificity is unknown. This CDR3 spans 15 amino acids. J gave up 4 bases and V 6 bases, and 13 bases lay outside the gene matches. Germline V gives CDR1 DFQATT, CDR2 SNEGSKA (reference sequence). From the RT-PCR reads, TCRdb called clonotypes with MiXCR, one entry per CDR3 protein. The repertoire holds hundreds of thousands of distinct CDR3 sequences, with approximately 12% as singletons. The sequence was obtained from a man aged 50 to 60 who received an inactivated influenza vaccine. Sequenced material: non-naive T cells sorted from PBMCs, taken about 14 days before vaccination. The V gene is TRBV20-1, the J gene TRBJ2-5; 8 bases match TRBD1. CDR3: CSAILQGARTETQYF. Here the CDR3 DNA reads TGCAGTGCAATCCTCCAGGGGGCGCGGACAGAGACCCAGTACTTC.